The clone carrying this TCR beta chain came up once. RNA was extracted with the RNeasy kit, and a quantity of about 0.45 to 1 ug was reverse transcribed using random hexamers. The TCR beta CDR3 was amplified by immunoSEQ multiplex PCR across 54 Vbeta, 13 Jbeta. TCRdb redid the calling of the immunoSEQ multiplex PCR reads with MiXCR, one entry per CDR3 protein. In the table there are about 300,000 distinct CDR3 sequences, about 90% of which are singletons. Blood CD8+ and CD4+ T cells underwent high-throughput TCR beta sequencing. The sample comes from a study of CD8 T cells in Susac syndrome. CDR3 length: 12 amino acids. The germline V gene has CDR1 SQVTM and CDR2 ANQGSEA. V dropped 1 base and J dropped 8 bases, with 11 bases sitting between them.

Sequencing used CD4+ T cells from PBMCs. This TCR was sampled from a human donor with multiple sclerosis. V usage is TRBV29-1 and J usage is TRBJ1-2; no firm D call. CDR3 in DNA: TGCAGCGTTGAAGTTGGGAGCAAGGGCTACACCTTC. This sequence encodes CSVEVGSKGYTF.